The 6 T cell receptor beta chains below all came from one sample that was sequenced in a study of blood T cell repertoires in COVID-19. Produced via immunoSEQ multiplex PCR; TCRdb's table is partial and in-frame only. The sample shows 350,000 or so clones, approximately 91% of them seen only once. The sample taken for sequencing was PBMCs or T cells enriched from blood (not recorded which). These receptors were collected from a woman in her twenties or thirties who had been exposed to COVID-19.

The V call is TRBV27, the J call TRBJ2-5; D may be TRBD1 (5 bases). Trimming stripped 8 bases from V and 1 base from J, with 14 bases between. Germline V lookup: CDR1 MNHEY, CDR2 SMNVEV (reference sequence). The length of the CDR3 is 14 residues. As DNA, the CDR3 is TGTGCCAGCCGTAGCAGGGCTCTCCAAGAGACCCAGTACTTC. This sequence encodes CASRSRALQETQYF.

The V and J genes are TRBV5-4 and TRBJ2-1; D remains ambiguous. Trimming shortened V by 3 bases and J by 0 bases, and 10 bases separated the two germline ends. The germline CDR1 and CDR2 sequences are SGHNT and YYREEE (reference sequence). There are 15 residues in the CDR3. CDR3 residues: CASSSDLSSYNEQFF. Here the CDR3 DNA reads TGTGCCAGCAGCTCCGACTTGAGCTCCTACAATGAGCAGTTCTTC.

The genes are TRBV6-2 or TRBV6-3 and TRBJ2-3; tentatively, D is TRBD1 (5 bases). Trimming took off 0 bases at V and 4 bases at J, with 14 bases between the two ends. The CDR3 is 16 residues long. Germline CDR1 reads MNHEY; CDR2 reads SVGEGT. The DNA for the CDR3 is TGTGCCAGCAGTTACTCATCCAGGGTCCCGCCAGATACGCAGTATTTT. Its translation: CASSYSSRVPPDTQYF.

The chain combines TRBV5-5 with TRBJ1-2, with a weak D call TRBD1 (6 bases). In germline, CDR1 is SGHKS, CDR2 YYEKEE (reference sequence). V was pared by 6 bases and J by 5 bases, with 20 bases between. The CDR3 has 15 residues. In DNA, the CDR3 is TGTGCCAGCACCACACTAAACAGGGAAGCGTATGGCTACACCTTC. This codes for CASTTLNREAYGYTF.

This clone has only one observation. The chain has TRBV2 and TRBJ2-1, with TRBD2 matching 14 bases. Germline CDR1 SNHLY, CDR2 FYNNEI. V trimming: 9 bases; J trimming: 7 bases; junction bases outside the gene matches: 2. This CDR3 spans 13 amino acids. CDR3 nucleotide sequence: TGTGCCAGTCGGACTAGCGGGAGGAATGAGCAGTTCTTC. Translated, it gives CASRTSGRNEQFF. Full variable domain (rest looked up from reference TRBV2 and TRBJ2-1): EPEVTQTPSHQVTQMGQEVILRCVPISNHLYFYWYRQILGQKVEFLVSFYNNEISEKSEIFDDQFSVERPDGSNFTLKIRSTKLEDSAMYFCASRTSGRNEQFFGPGTRLTVL.

CDR3 amino acids: CASSIGGASSYEQYF. The CDR3 DNA follows: TGTGCCAGTAGTATCGGGGGAGCGTCCTCCTACGAGCAGTACTTC. The chain carries TRBV19 and TRBJ2-7, with D maybe TRBD2 (6 bases). CDR3 length: 15 residues. The germline gives CDR1 LNHDA, CDR2 SQIVND (reference sequence). V lost 3 bases and J lost 0, with 12 bases in between.